This TCR beta chain derives from a study of blood T cell repertoires in COVID-19. Study at large: PBMCs, B-cell-depleted T cells, or T cells provided the cDNA or gDNA that made up the material.

The protocol was immunoSEQ multiplex PCR, while the TCRdb copy is restricted to in-frame clones and leaves out a portion. This sample has about 180,000 clones; 84% occur once, and the top ten carry around 14%. Trimming removed 6 bases from V and 4 bases from J, with 13 bases in between. This CDR3 contains 13 residues. Germline V gene data show CDR1 as MGHRA and CDR2 as YSYEKL. The source is a man in his late teens or twenties with active or convalescent COVID-19. The chain links TRBV4-1 to TRBJ2-7; D gene unclear. The sequencing sample was made of peripheral blood. CDR3: CASSPGGPYEQYF. The CDR3 DNA sequence: TGCGCCAGCAGTCCCGGTGGGCCATACGAGCAGTACTTC.